The following is a TCR beta chain sequence with its context. Its antigen remains unidentified. The V and J ends lost 3 bases and 1 base, in that order; junction bases with no gene match: 8. The CDR3 has 17 residues. In germline, CDR1 is MDHEN, CDR2 SYDVKM. TCRdb keeps only in-frame clones here, not all; method: immunoSEQ multiplex PCR. The sample holds some 1,600,000 clones; under 99% are singletons and the top ten take roughly 0.42%. These data are taken from a study of shared clonotypes between healthy human individuals. Study observations and caveats: Genetic and exposure-history diversity was limited by the small donor number. The researchers took only blood, and tissue repertoires probably look different. Rarefaction showed that sequencing of sorted subsets was incomplete (despite large depth). It was expected that sequencing depth would affect clonotype sharing among donors.

The chain has TRBV28 and TRBJ2-2; the match to TRBD2 covers 7 bases. This clonotype was sampled from a man in his thirties or forties in good health. The sequenced sample was naive CD4+ T cells sorted from blood. Sample subset: CD45RA+ positively selected. In DNA, the CDR3 is TGTGCCAGCAGTTTTAAATGGGGACTACAGAACACCGGGGAGCTGTTTTTT. Encoded protein: CASSFKWGLQNTGELFF.